These 21 T cell receptor beta chains were sequenced from one sample in a study of cytomegalovirus exposure and HLA in healthy donors (dated by TCRdb to about 2017). To prepare the library, the immunoSEQ multiplex PCR assay was applied. For the multiplex PCR, a mixture combining 60 forward primers for TCR Vbeta segments and 13 reverse primers for TCR Jbeta segments was used. TCRdb mirrors the immuneACCESS table, restricted to in-frame sequences. Some clones are absent from its copies; in checked studies, under half trace to an unresolved V gene, and the reason for the others is unknown. This sample is represented by roughly 40,000 clones; more than 65% of them were singletons. Roughly 2.5% of the sample is held by the ten biggest clonotypes. Input material: PBMCs. These receptors were taken from a man in his fifties or sixties in good health and CMV-seronegative.

V and J are TRBV5-6 and TRBJ2-1; D might be TRBD1 (5 bases). V lost 1 base to trimming and J lost 0 bases, with 11 bases between them. Looked up from germline, CDR1 is SGHDT and CDR2 is YYEEEE. The CDR3 sequence is 16 residues long. Here the CDR3 reads CASSLNLGVSYNEQFF. Here the CDR3 DNA reads TGTGCCAGCAGCTTGAACTTAGGGGTCTCCTACAATGAGCAGTTCTTC.

In nucleotides, the CDR3 is TGTGCCAGCAGTGACCCGGAAGGGGTAAACACCGGGGAGCTGTTTTTT. As protein: CASSDPEGVNTGELFF. This chain connects TRBV2 to TRBJ2-2; perhaps TRBD1 as D (5 bases). The CDR3 is 16 amino acids. V lost 3 bases to trimming and J lost 2 bases, with 13 bases between them. The germline gives CDR1 SNHLY, CDR2 FYNNEI.

The CDR3 DNA sequence: TGCGCCAGCAGCTTCAGCGGGTTCTCCACAGATACGCAGTATTTT. As protein: CASSFSGFSTDTQYF. The V call is TRBV5-1, the J call TRBJ2-3; D may be TRBD2 (6 bases). Looked up from germline, CDR1 is SGHRS and CDR2 is YFSETQ. The CDR3 spans 15 residues. The V gene lost 2 bases and the J gene lost 2 bases, with 12 bases spanning the gap.

This clone turned up a few times. This rearrangement joins TRBV5-4 to TRBJ2-3; D is uncertain. Trimming removed 5 bases at V and 0 bases at J, with 4 bases between. From germline, CDR1 is SGHNT and CDR2 YYREEE (reference sequence). The CDR3 is 12 amino acids. CDR3: CASSLSTDTQYF. CDR3 DNA sequence: TGTGCCAGCAGTCTTAGCACAGATACGCAGTATTTT.

The J gene is TRBJ2-5, the V gene TRBV11-2; 9 nucleotides match TRBD2. The CDR3 extends over 16 amino acids. With 4 bases clipped from V and 3 bases from J, the junction kept 9 bases outside the gene matches. Germline CDR1 SGHAT, CDR2 FQNNGV. The CDR3 region has the DNA TGTGCCAGCAGCTCAATGGGACTAGCAATTAAAGAGACCCAGTACTTC. Translating gives CASSSMGLAIKETQYF.

J is TRBJ1-2 and V is TRBV7-9, with a possible D match to TRBD1 (5 bases). Germline V lookup: CDR1 SEHNR, CDR2 FQNEAQ (reference sequence). CDR3 length: 12 amino acids. The ends were cut back, 5 bases at V and 3 bases at J, with 7 bases in the middle. CDR3 in amino acids: CASSPGDYGYTF. CDR3 bases: TGTGCCAGCAGCCCGGGGGACTATGGCTACACCTTC.

The chain has TRBV9 and TRBJ1-1; D remains unclear. V lost 2 bases to trimming and J lost 0 bases, with 8 bases between them. Per germline, CDR1 SGDLS and CDR2 YYNGEE. This CDR3 spans 14 amino acids. As DNA, the CDR3 is TGTGCCAGCAGCGTGACACATTTGAACACTGAAGCTTTCTTT. Translated: CASSVTHLNTEAFF.

This clone appeared once. The chain employs TRBV6-5 and TRBJ1-5; D gene ambiguous. The CDR3 consists of 14 residues. Germline values: CDR1 MNHEY, CDR2 SVGAGI. Trimming took 6 bases from V and 3 from J, leaving 12 bases between them. This CDR3 is CASSRDGNNQPQHF. CDR3 nucleotide sequence: TGTGCCAGCAGCCGCGACGGGAACAATCAGCCCCAGCATTTT.

The chain links TRBV27 to TRBJ1-2, with no clear D. The CDR3 is 13 amino acids. V lost 9 bases and J lost 2, with 13 bases in between. Per germline, CDR1 MNHEY and CDR2 SMNVEV (reference sequence). In DNA form, the CDR3 reads TGTGCCAGTACCAGGAACGTCAACTATGGCTACACCTTC. Translated, it gives CASTRNVNYGYTF.

This chain connects TRBV11-2 to TRBJ2-5, with unresolved D. The V and J ends lost 4 bases and 2 bases respectively, with 11 bases between them. Germline V gene sequence: CDR1 SGHAT, CDR2 FQNNGV. This CDR3 spans 14 amino acids. Here the CDR3 reads CASSSGLRQETQYF. CDR3 in DNA: TGTGCCAGCAGCTCGGGTCTCAGACAAGAGACCCAGTACTTC.

This chain links TRBV5-1 with TRBJ2-1; D remains unclear. The length of the CDR3 is 15 residues. The V end was cut by 1 base, the J end by 0 bases, with 8 bases between. Germline V gene lookup returns CDR1 SGHRS and CDR2 YFSETQ. The CDR3 region has the DNA TGCGCCAGCAGCTTGAATCCGAGCTCCTACAATGAGCAGTTCTTC. It yields the protein CASSLNPSSYNEQFF. The whole variable domain, remainder taken from reference TRBV5-1 and TRBJ2-1, is KAGVTQTPRYLIKTRGQQVTLSCSPISGHRSVSWYQQTPGQGLQFLFEYFSETQRNKGNFPGRFSGRQFSNSRSEMNVSTLELGDSALYLCASSLNPSSYNEQFFGPGTRLTVL.

The rearrangement links TRBV9 to TRBJ2-3; no clear D gene. The germline gives CDR1 SGDLS, CDR2 YYNGEE. The CDR3 is 12 residues long. Trimming left V 4 bases short and J 4 bases short, with 7 bases between. In DNA form, the CDR3 reads TGTGCCAGCAGCACACCTCCAGATACGCAGTATTTT. Protein sequence: CASSTPPDTQYF.

The rearrangement links TRBV19 to TRBJ1-2; D not certain. CDR3 size: 13 residues. Trimming took 5 bases from V and 3 from J, leaving 10 bases between them. Germline lookup yields CDR1 LNHDA and CDR2 SQIVND (reference sequence). CDR3 coding DNA: TGTGCCAGTAGTCCCGACATTGACTATGGCTACACCTTC. It is translated as CASSPDIDYGYTF.

The V gene is TRBV27, the J gene TRBJ1-2, with D perhaps TRBD1 (5 bases). Trimming shortened V by 4 bases and J by 7 bases, and 16 bases separated the two germline ends. Looked up from germline, CDR1 is MNHEY and CDR2 is SMNVEV (reference sequence). This CDR3 region has 14 residues. The CDR3 DNA reads as TGTGCCAGCAGTTCAGGGAATGGGCGCTTTGGCTACACCTTC. Its translation is CASSSGNGRFGYTF.

This chain uses TRBV7-2 with TRBJ1-4, with 10 bases identical to TRBD1. The V and J ends lost 1 base and 3 bases, in that order; junction bases with no gene match: 2. CDR3 size: 16 residues. The germline CDR1 and CDR2 sequences are SGHTA and FQGNSA. The CDR3 DNA reads TGTGCCAGCAGCTTAGGGGGGACAGGGGCTAATGAAAAACTGTTTTTT. Protein: CASSLGGTGANEKLFF.

CDR3 sequence: CASSPTGGWEKLFF. The CDR3 nucleotides are TGTGCCAGCAGCCCGACAGGGGGGTGGGAAAAACTGTTTTTT. The rearrangement links TRBV11-2 to TRBJ1-4; 9 positions agree with TRBD1. Trimming cost V 5 bases and J 8 bases; bases outside gene matches: 6. This CDR3 spans 14 amino acids. Germline CDR1 and CDR2: SGHAT and FQNNGV.

V and J are TRBV19 and TRBJ2-2, with 7 nucleotides matching TRBD1. Looked up from germline, CDR1 is LNHDA and CDR2 is SQIVND (reference sequence). The ends lost 5 bases at V and 7 bases at J; junction bases unmatched: 13. The CDR3 runs 16 residues. The DNA of the CDR3 is TGTGCCAGTAGTGGCCTCCGGGACAGTGATAGCGGGGAGCTGTTTTTT. Protein product: CASSGLRDSDSGELFF.

The chain recombines TRBV18 with TRBJ1-1, with 9 nucleotides matching TRBD1. The CDR3 is 15 amino acids. Trimming cost V 5 bases and J 11 bases; bases outside gene matches: 15. Germline CDR1 and CDR2: KGHSH and LQKENI. CDR3 region: CASSSNGHRGRGAFF. CDR3 DNA sequence: TGTGCCAGCTCATCAAATGGGCACAGGGGGCGAGGGGCTTTCTTT.

The V gene is TRBV5-1, the J gene TRBJ2-3; D is undetermined. The CDR3 is 15 residues long. V was cut by 2 bases and J by 2 bases, with 12 bases left in between. The germline CDR1 and CDR2 sequences are SGHRS and YFSETQ. In nucleotides, the CDR3 is TGCGCCAGCAGCTTTCTCTCGGTGATCACAGATACGCAGTATTTT. It is translated as CASSFLSVITDTQYF.

This clone was observed a few times. The chain joins TRBV9 to TRBJ1-5; D is ambiguous. CDR1 and CDR2 from the germline V gene are SGDLS and YYNGEE. The CDR3 consists of 17 residues. Trimming left V 7 bases short and J 2 bases short, with 22 bases between. CDR3 coding DNA: TGTGCCAGCGCTACCGTAGGGAGACACCCCTGCAATCAGCCCCAGCATTTT. Translating gives CASATVGRHPCNQPQHF.

The V gene is TRBV4-2, the J gene TRBJ2-7; 10 nucleotides line up with TRBD2. The CDR3 totals 16 residues. CDR1 is LGHNA and CDR2 is YNFKEQ in the germline V gene. V dropped 1 base and J dropped 6; count of bases not matched to a gene: 9. CDR3 amino acids: CASSQVSGRAGGEQYF. As DNA, the CDR3 is TGTGCCAGCAGCCAAGTGAGCGGGAGGGCCGGAGGCGAGCAGTACTTC.